This TCR beta chain appears in the sequencing data of a study of T cell responses to AZD1222 COVID-19 vaccine. As concerns this clone: Its antigen is unidentified.

Study conclusions and caveats: The repertoires were collected only after the peak T cell response. The study found vaccine-associated CD4 TCRs spanning spike, dominant at 160-218 and 743-854.

Only in-frame clones appear in the TCRdb table, and some are missing; sequencing was by immunoSEQ multiplex PCR. This table holds fewer than 180,000 clones, around 95% found once. The receptor comes from an adult in good health. This sample comprised peripheral blood, obtained on day 0 of AZD1222 vaccination.

The CDR3 sequence is CASSLLDGTEAFF. The DNA of the CDR3 is TGCGCCAGCAGCTTGTTGGACGGGACTGAAGCTTTCTTT. V and J are TRBV5-1 and TRBJ1-1; no firm D call. The germline V and J ends were trimmed by 1 base and 5 bases, with 9 bases remaining between them. The germline V gene has CDR1 SGHRS and CDR2 YFSETQ. This CDR3 has 13 residues.